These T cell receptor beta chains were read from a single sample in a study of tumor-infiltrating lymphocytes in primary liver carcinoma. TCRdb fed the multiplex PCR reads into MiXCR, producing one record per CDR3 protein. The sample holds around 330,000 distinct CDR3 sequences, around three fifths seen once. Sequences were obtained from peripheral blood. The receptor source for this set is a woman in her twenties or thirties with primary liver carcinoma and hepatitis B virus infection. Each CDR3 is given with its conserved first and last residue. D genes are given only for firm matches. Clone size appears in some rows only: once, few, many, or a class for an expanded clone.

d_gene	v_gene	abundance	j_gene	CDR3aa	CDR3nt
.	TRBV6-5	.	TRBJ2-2	CASSYSWGSTGELFF	TGTGCCAGCAGTTACTCATGGGGATCCACCGGGGAGCTGTTTTTT
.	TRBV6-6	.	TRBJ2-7	CASSSRQDFSYEQYF	TGTGCCAGCAGTTCCCGACAGGATTTCTCCTACGAGCAGTACTTC
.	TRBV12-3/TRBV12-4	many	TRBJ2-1	CASTLRGYGEQFF	TGTGCCAGCACTCTGAGGGGGTACGGGGAGCAGTTCTTC
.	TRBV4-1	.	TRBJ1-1	CASSYPLNTEVFF	TGCGCCAGCAGCTACCCCCTGAACACTGAAGTTTTCTTT
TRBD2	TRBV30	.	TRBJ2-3	CAWTLLAASTDTQYF	TGTGCCTGGACCCTGCTAGCGGCTAGCACAGATACGCAGTATTTT
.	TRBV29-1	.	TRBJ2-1	CSAENPRVSAHNEQFF	TGCAGCGCTGAAAATCCCAGAGTTTCTGCCCACAATGAGCAGTTCTTC
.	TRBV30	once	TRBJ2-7	CAWSVNNADYEQHF	TGTGCCTGGAGTGTAAATAACGCGGACTACGAGCAGCACTTC
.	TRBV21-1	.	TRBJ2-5	CASSLLAGGPPETQYF	TGTGCCAGCAGCCTACTAGCGGGAGGGCCCCCAGAGACCCAGTACTTC
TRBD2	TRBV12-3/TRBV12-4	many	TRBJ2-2	CASSPLLAGTGELFF	TGTGCCAGCAGCCCCCTACTAGCGGGAACCGGGGAGCTGTTTTTT
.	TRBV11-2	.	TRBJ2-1	CASSLGGTGRCNEQFF	TGTGCCAGCAGCTTAGGTGGTACAGGGCGCTGCAATGAGCAGTTCTTC
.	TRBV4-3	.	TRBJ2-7	CASSQGRGVPPYEQYF	TGCGCCAGCAGCCAAGGCCGCGGGGTCCCTCCCTACGAGCAGTACTTC
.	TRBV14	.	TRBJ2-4	CASSQEGYRDLVKNIQYF	TGTGCCAGCAGCCAAGAAGGGTACAGGGACCTAGTCAAAAACATTCAGTACTTC
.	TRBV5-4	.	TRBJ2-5	CASRATGQSQETQYF	TGTGCCAGCAGAGCTACCGGACAGTCCCAAGAGACCCAGTACTTC
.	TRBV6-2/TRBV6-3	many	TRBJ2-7	CASSFRGMPYF	TGTGCCAGCAGTTTTAGGGGGATGCCGTACTTC
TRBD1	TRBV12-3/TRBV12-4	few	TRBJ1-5	CASRGQGSNQPQHF	TGTGCCAGCAGGGGACAGGGGAGCAATCAGCCCCAGCATTTT
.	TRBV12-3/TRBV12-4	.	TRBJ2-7	CVSSEPFRGTYEQYF	TGTGTTAGCAGTGAACCATTCAGGGGTACCTACGAGCAGTACTTC
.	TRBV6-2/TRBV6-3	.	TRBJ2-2	CANRLTGTGELFF	TGTGCCAACAGACTAACCGGCACCGGGGAGCTGTTTTTT
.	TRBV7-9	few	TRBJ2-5	CASSLQKETQYF	TGTGCCAGCAGTTTGCAAAAAGAGACCCAGTACTTC
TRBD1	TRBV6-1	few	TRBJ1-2	CASQGGSDYGYTF	TGTGCCAGCCAGGGGGGTTCCGACTATGGCTACACCTTC
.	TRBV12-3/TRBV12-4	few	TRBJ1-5	CASSQTFPQPQHF	TGTGCCAGCAGCCAGACTTTCCCCCAGCCCCAGCATTTT
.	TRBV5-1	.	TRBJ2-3	CASSLSQVTDTQYF	TGCGCCAGCAGCTTGTCACAGGTCACAGATACGCAGTATTTT
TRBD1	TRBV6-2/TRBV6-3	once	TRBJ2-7	CTSSSTGSIYEQYF	TGTACCAGCAGCTCGACAGGGAGTATATACGAGCAGTACTTC
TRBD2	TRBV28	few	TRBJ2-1	CASIDGLAGLDEQFF	TGTGCCTCTATTGATGGACTAGCGGGTTTGGATGAGCAGTTCTTC
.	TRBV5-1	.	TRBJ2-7	CASSLEPAKRTYEQYF	TGCGCCAGCAGCTTGGAGCCGGCCAAGCGTACCTACGAGCAGTACTTC
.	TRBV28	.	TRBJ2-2	CASCFLATGELFF	TGTGCCAGCTGTTTTTTAGCGACCGGGGAGCTGTTTTTT
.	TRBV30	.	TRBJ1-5	CAWDSGRGNNQPQHF	TGTGCCTGGGACTCGGGACGGGGAAACAATCAGCCCCAGCATTTT
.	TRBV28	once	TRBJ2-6	CASSFTPGANVLTF	TGTGCCAGCAGTTTTACCCCCGGGGCCAACGTCCTGACTTTC
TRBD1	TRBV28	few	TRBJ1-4	CASGDRGLNEKLFF	TGTGCCAGCGGGGACAGGGGACTTAATGAAAAACTGTTTTTT
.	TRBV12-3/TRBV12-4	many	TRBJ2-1	CASWEGSGEQFF	TGTGCCAGTTGGGAAGGTTCGGGGGAGCAGTTCTTC
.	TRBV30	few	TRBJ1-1	CAWGREKTEAFF	TGTGCCTGGGGCAGGGAGAAGACTGAAGCTTTCTTT
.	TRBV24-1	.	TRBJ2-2	CATSAATSGELFF	TGTGCCACCAGTGCGGCGACCTCCGGGGAGCTGTTTTTT
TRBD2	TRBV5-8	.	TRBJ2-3	CASPAGTSGISDTQYF	TGTGCCAGCCCCGCCGGGACTAGCGGGATCTCAGATACGCAGTATTTT
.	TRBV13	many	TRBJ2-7	CASSSGHHEQYF	TGTGCCAGCAGCTCTGGGCACCACGAGCAGTACTTC
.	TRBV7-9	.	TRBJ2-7	CASSYTHYEQYF	TGTGCCAGCAGTTATACCCACTACGAGCAGTACTTC
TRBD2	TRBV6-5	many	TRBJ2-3	CASSYSGSVQDTQYF	TGTGCCAGCAGCTATAGCGGGAGCGTTCAAGATACGCAGTATTTT
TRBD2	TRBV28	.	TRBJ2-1	CASRPQGGPGNEQFF	TGTGCCAGCAGACCGCAGGGAGGGCCGGGCAATGAGCAGTTCTTC
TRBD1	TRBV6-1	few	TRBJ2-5	CASILGGSQTQYF	TGTGCCAGCATCTTAGGGGGCAGCCAGACCCAGTACTTC
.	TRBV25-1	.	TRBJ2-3	CASSLSGTGATDTQYF	TGTGCCAGCAGCCTCTCCGGGACTGGAGCCACAGATACGCAGTATTTT
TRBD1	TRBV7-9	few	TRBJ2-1	CASSLGETGLSEQFF	TGTGCCAGCAGCTTAGGAGAGACAGGGTTGAGTGAGCAGTTCTTC
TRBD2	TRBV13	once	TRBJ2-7	CASSLISLAGREQYF	TGTGCCAGCAGCTTGATATCACTAGCGGGAAGGGAACAGTACTTC
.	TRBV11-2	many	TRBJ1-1	CASSRQIPRAGHTEAFF	TGTGCCAGCAGCCGCCAAATCCCACGGGCGGGCCACACTGAAGCTTTCTTT
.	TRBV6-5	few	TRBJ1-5	CASSYSIRIQPQHF	TGTGCCAGCAGTTACTCGATCAGGATTCAGCCCCAGCATTTT
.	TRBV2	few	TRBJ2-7	CASRSLYEQYF	TGTGCCAGCAGGTCCCTCTACGAGCAGTACTTC
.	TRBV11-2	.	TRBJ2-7	CASSLWTPDAKHYF	TGTGCCAGCAGCTTGTGGACTCCTGACGCGAAGCATTACTTC
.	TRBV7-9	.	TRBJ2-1	CASSPSSGEQFF	TGTGCCAGCAGCCCAAGCAGCGGAGAGCAGTTCTTC
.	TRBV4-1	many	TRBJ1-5	CASSQDHDSQPQHF	TGCGCCAGCAGCCAAGATCATGACAGTCAGCCCCAGCATTTT
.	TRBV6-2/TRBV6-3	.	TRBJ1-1	CANSYSGRDPMNTEAFF	TGTGCCAACAGTTACTCCGGCAGGGATCCAATGAACACTGAAGCTTTCTTT
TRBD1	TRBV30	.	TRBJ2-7	CAWRDRTKPLNEHYF	TGTGCCTGGCGGGACAGAACAAAACCTCTAAACGAGCATTACTTC
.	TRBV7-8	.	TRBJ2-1	CASSLALSTEHFF	TGTGCCAGCAGCTTAGCGCTCTCTACTGAGCACTTCTTC